This T cell receptor beta chain was identified in a study of CD8 T cells in Susac syndrome. RNA in amounts of about 0.45 to 1 ug was reverse transcribed with random hexamers. An immunoSEQ multiplex PCR generated amplified TCR beta CDR3 products spanning 54 Vbeta and 13 Jbeta. TCRdb re-called the immunoSEQ multiplex PCR reads through MiXCR, storing one row per CDR3 protein. The table records about 300,000 distinct CDR3 sequences, about 88% of them present only once. Germline-derived CDR1 and CDR2 are SGHAT and FQNNGV. The CDR3 sequence is 16 residues long. V lost 4 bases and J lost 0; bases outside the gene matches: 4.

The sequenced sample consisted of CD8+ T cells from PBMCs. This sequence was found in a human donor with multiple sclerosis. This chain connects TRBV11-2 to TRBJ2-3, with TRBD2 matching 10 bases. CDR3 nucleotides: TGTGCCAGCAGCTCGGGACTAGCGCCGAGCACAGATACGCAGTATTTT. Translating it yields CASSSGLAPSTDTQYF.